Sequencing of this T cell receptor (beta chain) was carried out in a study of blood T cells in healthy people across ages. A second roughly 7 to 11 cycle PCR used barcoded and J-beta primers. TCRdb re-analysed the 5' RACE reads in MiXCR, keeping a single row per CDR3 protein. In the table there are around 900,000 distinct CDR3 sequences, 45% to 60% of which are singletons. V was cut by 5 bases and J by 7 bases, with 12 bases left in between. The germline CDR1 and CDR2 sequences are SGHAT and FQNNGV. This CDR3 contains 13 residues. The receptor was derived from a woman aged 55-69 years in good health. V is TRBV11-2 and J is TRBJ2-1, with unresolved D. The sample taken for sequencing was blood. CDR3 in amino acids: CASSHTLENEQFF. The CDR3 nucleotides are TGTGCCAGCAGCCATACCCTAGAAAATGAGCAGTTCTTC.